A single sample gave rise to the 7 T cell receptor beta chains below, sequenced in a study of shared clonotypes between healthy human individuals. Assay used: immunoSEQ multiplex PCR; TCRdb lists only in-frame clones, some missing. The profile shows roughly 1,500,000 clones, about 98% of them singletons. The sequenced material came from naive CD4+ T cells sorted from blood. This sample's subset: CD45RA+ positively selected. The receptors derive from a man aged 25-45 years in good health.

The chain couples TRBV18 to TRBJ2-1; D is unclear. Germline CDR1 reads KGHSH; CDR2 reads LQKENI. Trimming removed 1 base at V and 1 base at J, with 8 bases between. This CDR3 has 15 residues. CDR3 in DNA: TGTGCCAGCTCACCACTCCCCGGGTCCTACAATGAGCAGTTCTTC. This codes for CASSPLPGSYNEQFF.

This rearrangement joins TRBV10-3 to TRBJ2-3; the D is unclear. Germline V lookup: CDR1 ENHRY, CDR2 SYGVKD. The CDR3 has 15 amino acids. The V end lost 6 bases, the J end lost 1 base, and 14 bases lay between the germline ends. CDR3: CAIRVSSRGTDTQYF. DNA of the CDR3: TGTGCCATCAGAGTCTCAAGCCGTGGCACAGATACGCAGTATTTT.

The rearrangement uses TRBV10-1 and TRBJ2-7; 7 bases agree with TRBD1. CDR1 and CDR2 from the germline V gene are WNHNN and SYGVQD (reference sequence). Trimming at V came to 0 bases and at J to 3 bases, leaving 8 bases not matched to a gene. The CDR3 contains 16 residues. The CDR3 nucleotides are TGCGCCAGCAGTGAGTCGGGACCAGGGGGTGGCTACGAGCAGTACTTC. Encoded protein: CASSESGPGGGYEQYF.

This clone is a singleton in its sample. This specimen includes other DNA sequences encoding the same CDR3. The gene calls are TRBV18 and TRBJ1-1; D remains unclear. With 5 bases removed from V and 2 bases from J, the gap between germline ends came to 9 bases. The CDR3 totals 13 residues. Germline V CDR1 and CDR2: KGHSH, LQKENI. The CDR3 coding sequence is TGTGCCAGCTCAAGTGGAGGTAACACTGAAGCTTTCTTT. It specifies CASSSGGNTEAFF.

CDR3 residues: CASSPRAGENEQYF. CDR3 bases: TGTGCCAGCTCACCACGAGCGGGAGAAAACGAGCAGTACTTC. V is TRBV18 and J is TRBJ2-7, with 8 nucleotides matching TRBD2. This CDR3 has 14 residues. Germline V gene sequence: CDR1 KGHSH, CDR2 LQKENI. V lost 1 base to trimming and J lost 5 bases; unmatched junction nucleotides: 4.

V usage is TRBV5-1 and J usage is TRBJ2-4; tentatively, D is TRBD2 (5 bases). The germline CDR1 and CDR2 sequences are SGHRS and YFSETQ. The CDR3 is 13 amino acids. Between the trimmed V and J ends, which lost 4 bases and 8 bases, there was a span of 13 bases. CDR3 DNA: TGCGCCAGCAGCCGGGCGGGTACTGACATTCAGTACTTC. This codes for CASSRAGTDIQYF.

V and J are TRBV9 and TRBJ2-1, with 11 bases aligning to TRBD2. This CDR3 comprises 15 residues. Trimming at V came to 1 base and at J to 7 bases, leaving 4 bases not matched to a gene. The germline V gene has CDR1 SGDLS and CDR2 YYNGEE. Written as DNA, the CDR3 is TGTGCCAGCAGCGTATTAGCGGGAGGGGGTAATGAGCAGTTCTTC. Protein sequence: CASSVLAGGGNEQFF. The full variable domain, completed using reference TRBV9 and TRBJ2-1, is DSGVTQTPKHLITATGQRVTLRCSPRSGDLSVYWYQQSLDQGLQFLIQYYNGEERAKGNILERFSAQQFPDLHSELNLSSLELGDSALYFCASSVLAGGGNEQFFGPGTRLTVL.